These 31 T cell receptor beta chains were sequenced from one sample in a study of T cell repertoires in cytomegalovirus infection. TCRdb analysed the reads with MiXCR anew, one entry per CDR3 protein. Of approximately 290,000 distinct CDR3 sequences listed, roughly a quarter were seen once; the top ten hold roughly 13%. The specimen sequenced was PBMCs. Receptors originate from a human donor in good health (CMV status not recorded). Some clones in this sample may be carry-over from other donors' samples.

The gene calls are TRBV4-1 and TRBJ2-3; unclear D gene. V was trimmed by 1 base and J by 1 base, leaving 15 bases between them. The CDR3 loop spans 17 amino acids. The V gene's germline CDR1 is MGHRA and CDR2 YSYEKL. CDR3 sequence (DNA): TGCGCCAGCAGCCAAGTTTTGATAGTATTACGCACAGATACGCAGTATTTT. Its translation is CASSQVLIVLRTDTQYF.

In this sample, this clonotype turned up a few times. V gene TRBV5-1 combines with J gene TRBJ2-3; 8 nucleotides match TRBD1. Per germline, CDR1 SGHRS and CDR2 YFSETQ. CDR3 size: 15 residues. Trimming at V came to 0 bases and at J to 4 bases, leaving 4 bases not matched to a gene. The CDR3 sequence: CASSLGQGASDTQYF. As DNA, the CDR3 is TGCGCCAGCAGCTTGGGGCAGGGGGCATCAGATACGCAGTATTTT.

This chain joins TRBV11-3 and TRBJ1-5, with 7 positions matching TRBD1. The CDR3 is 19 amino acids. V trimming: 5 bases; J trimming: 0 bases; junction bases outside the gene matches: 16. Germline-derived CDR1 and CDR2 are SGHNT and YENEEA. The CDR3, as DNA: TGTGCCAGCAGCCCCAAGAAACCGGGACAGCTTTATAGCAATCAGCCCCAGCATTTT. This gives the protein CASSPKKPGQLYSNQPQHF.

V and J are TRBV7-2 and TRBJ2-3; TRBD2 might be the D (5 bases). Germline-derived CDR1 and CDR2 are SGHTA and FQGNSA. Trimming stripped 5 bases from V and 6 bases from J, with 18 bases between. The length of the CDR3 is 15 residues. Here the CDR3 DNA reads TGTGCCAGCAGCCAACCCCCGGGAAGGTCGGATACGCAGTATTTT. This encodes CASSQPPGRSDTQYF.

This clonotype was observed a handful of times. The chain links TRBV3-1 to TRBJ2-1; D might be TRBD2 (5 bases). The V and J ends lost 1 base and 2 bases respectively, with 9 bases between them. CDR3 length: 15 amino acids. Germline lookup yields CDR1 LGHDT and CDR2 YNNKEL (reference sequence). CDR3 nucleotide sequence: TGTGCCAGCAGCCAAGGGGGAGTCCCCTACAATGAGCAGTTCTTC. It translates to CASSQGGVPYNEQFF.

The sample holds a few counts of this clonotype. The DNA for the CDR3 is TGTGCCAGCAGTATCCGATCGCGATCTGGAAACACCATATATTTT. It specifies CASSIRSRSGNTIYF. This chain uses TRBV28 with TRBJ1-3; D uncertain. The CDR3 contains 15 residues. V was clipped by 5 bases and J by 1 base, with 12 bases between them. The germline V gene has CDR1 MDHEN and CDR2 SYDVKM.

In its sample, this clonotype was seen many times. The chain carries TRBV7-2 and TRBJ2-3; a possible D gene is TRBD2 (6 bases). The V end was cut by 1 base, the J end by 5 bases, with 13 bases between. This CDR3 spans 15 amino acids. CDR1 SGHTA and CDR2 FQGNSA come from the germline V gene. CDR3 sequence reads: CASSLVGTPGDTQYF. In DNA form, the CDR3 reads TGTGCCAGCAGCTTAGTAGGGACTCCCGGAGATACGCAGTATTTT.

This chain uses TRBV11-2 with TRBJ2-7; TRBD1 matches 8 bases. The length of the CDR3 is 14 residues. Per germline, CDR1 SGHAT and CDR2 FQNNGV. The junction had 9 bases not matched to a gene; V was cut back by 5 bases and J by 6 bases. The CDR3 coding sequence is TGTGCCAGCAGCCCCAGCCAGGGGGCAAGCGAGCAGTACTTC. Amino acid sequence: CASSPSQGASEQYF.

This clonotype was observed a handful of times. The J gene is TRBJ2-3, the V gene TRBV29-1; 10 bases are shared with TRBD2. With 5 bases clipped from V and 0 bases from J, the junction kept 11 bases outside the gene matches. There are 17 residues in the CDR3. Germline CDR1 is SQVTM and CDR2 is ANQGSEA. The CDR3, as DNA: TGCAGCGTTTCCTCCGGGAGCGGGGGGGGTAGCACAGATACGCAGTATTTT. It yields the protein CSVSSGSGGGSTDTQYF.

V and J are TRBV19 and TRBJ2-1, with 10 positions matching TRBD1. The CDR3 is 15 residues long. V was pared by 3 bases and J by 9 bases, with 8 bases of the junction left unmatched. Germline V CDR1 and CDR2: LNHDA, SQIVND (reference sequence). DNA for the CDR3: TGTGCCAGTAGTATTGGGACAGGGGTCGGTAGTGAGCAGTTCTTC. Its translation: CASSIGTGVGSEQFF.

This clonotype was recorded at least ten times. The chain combines TRBV7-9 with TRBJ2-3, with a possible D match to TRBD1 (5 bases). The ends were cut back, 4 bases at V and 0 bases at J, with 11 bases in the middle. The CDR3 covers 15 residues. Germline V gene data show CDR1 as SEHNR and CDR2 as FQNEAQ (reference sequence). The CDR3 DNA reads as TGTGCCAGCAGCTGGACATCCTCTAGCACAGATACGCAGTATTTT. Translated: CASSWTSSSTDTQYF.

This clonotype was seen a single time. Given a much more abundant clone one base away, this may be a read error. The chain uses TRBV7-6 and TRBJ2-4, with D perhaps matching TRBD1 or TRBD2 (5 bases each). CDR1 is SGHVS and CDR2 is FNYEAQ in the germline V gene. This CDR3 has 13 amino acids. The CDR3 protein is CTSSFPGTDIQYF. In DNA form, the CDR3 reads TGTACCAGCAGCTTCCCAGGGACGGACATTCAGTACTTC.

V is TRBV20-1 and J is TRBJ2-7; 12 nucleotides align to TRBD1. Per germline, CDR1 DFQATT and CDR2 SNEGSKA (reference sequence). V shed 3 bases and J 5 bases; nucleotides not matched to a gene: 8. The CDR3 totals 15 residues. As DNA, the CDR3 is TGCAGTGCTAGCGGGGGGGGACAGGGGGCCAACGAGCAGTACTTC. This sequence encodes CSASGGGQGANEQYF.

At least ten counts were recorded for this clonotype. The chain has TRBV7-2 and TRBJ2-1, with 8 bases aligning to TRBD2. Germline CDR1 SGHTA, CDR2 FQGNSA. This CDR3 has 16 residues. V shed 3 bases, J shed 7 bases, and the junction held 11 bases outside the gene matches. CDR3 in DNA: TGTGCCAGCAGCTTGGCTCTAAGCGGGAGCGTAAATGAGCAGTTCTTC. Protein product: CASSLALSGSVNEQFF.

There are a few counts of this clonotype. The chain uses TRBV6-5 and TRBJ1-2; D unresolved. The V gene lost 0 bases and the J gene lost 3 bases, with 14 bases spanning the gap. In germline, CDR1 is MNHEY, CDR2 SVGAGI. CDR3 length: 16 residues. The CDR3 reads CASSYSGGTIDYGYTF. The CDR3 DNA reads as TGTGCCAGCAGTTACTCCGGCGGAACCATAGACTATGGCTACACCTTC.

The rearrangement uses TRBV7-2 and TRBJ2-5; D gene unclear. Trimming took off 7 bases at V and 5 bases at J, with 14 bases between the two ends. This CDR3 region has 13 residues. The V gene's germline CDR1 is SGHTA and CDR2 FQGNSA. The CDR3 here is CASIEGPWETQYF. The CDR3 nucleotides are TGTGCCAGCATCGAAGGCCCCTGGGAGACCCAGTACTTC.

The sample holds a few counts of this clonotype. The chain joins TRBV5-6 to TRBJ2-1; 10 nucleotides agree with TRBD1. Trimming removed 4 bases from V and 8 bases from J; junction bases left unmatched: 9. The CDR3 is 15 amino acids. The germline gives CDR1 SGHDT, CDR2 YYEEEE. The CDR3 bases are TGTGCCAGCAGCCCCCCGGGACAGGGGACCTATGAGCAGTTCTTC. Protein: CASSPPGQGTYEQFF.

CDR3 protein: CASSPPGLAGTHNEQFF. As DNA, the CDR3 is TGTGCCAGCAGTCCACCCGGACTAGCGGGGACTCACAATGAGCAGTTCTTC. The chain links TRBV7-6 to TRBJ2-1; 12 bases are a match to TRBD2. Trimming removed 6 bases from V and 5 bases from J; junction bases left unmatched: 11. CDR1 and CDR2 from the germline V gene are SGHVS and FNYEAQ. The CDR3 runs to 17 residues.

The genes are TRBV7-9 and TRBJ2-2; 9 nucleotides align to TRBD1. V gave up 3 bases and J gave up 5 bases; unmatched junction bases: 4. The CDR3 totals 15 residues. Germline CDR1 and CDR2: SEHNR and FQNEAQ (reference sequence). Here the CDR3 reads CASSFGQGRTGELFF. The CDR3 DNA is TGTGCCAGCAGCTTCGGACAGGGGAGGACCGGGGAGCTGTTTTTT.

The J gene is TRBJ1-2, the V gene TRBV7-9, with D possibly matching TRBD1 (5 bases). The germline V gene encodes CDR1 SEHNR and CDR2 FQNEAQ (reference sequence). The V and J ends lost 0 bases and 3 bases respectively, with 14 bases between them. The CDR3 length is 16 residues. The CDR3 reads CASSLALPDSYYGYTF. In nucleotides, the CDR3 is TGTGCCAGCAGCTTAGCGCTACCCGACAGTTACTATGGCTACACCTTC.

This clonotype was recorded many times. J is TRBJ2-5 and V is TRBV5-5; D possibly corresponds to TRBD1 (6 bases). The CDR3 runs to 14 residues. Germline CDR1 SGHKS, CDR2 YYEKEE (reference sequence). V lost 4 bases and J 4 bases, leaving 14 bases between the germline ends. The CDR3 loop reads CASSMGHLGETQYF. The DNA for the CDR3 is TGTGCCAGCAGCATGGGACACCTCGGAGAGACCCAGTACTTC.

This clonotype was recorded at least ten times. The J gene is TRBJ1-2, the V gene TRBV7-8, with a weak D call TRBD1 (5 bases). In germline, CDR1 is SGHVS, CDR2 FQNEAQ. V lost 5 bases to trimming and J lost 8 bases, with 18 bases between them. The CDR3 extends over 14 amino acids. CDR3 sequence reads: CASSDDRARGGYTF. The CDR3 DNA is TGTGCCAGCAGCGACGACAGAGCCCGAGGAGGCTACACCTTC.

The chain employs TRBV20-1 and TRBJ2-2, with D maybe TRBD1 (6 bases). The germline V gene has CDR1 DFQATT and CDR2 SNEGSKA (reference sequence). Trimming pared 5 bases from V and 6 bases from J, leaving 16 bases between. CDR3 size: 14 residues. The CDR3 here is CSAARGHHAGELFF. The CDR3 coding sequence is TGCAGTGCTGCCCGGGGACACCACGCCGGGGAGCTGTTTTTT.

The V call is TRBV19, the J call TRBJ2-2; no firm D call. Germline V gene data show CDR1 as LNHDA and CDR2 as SQIVND (reference sequence). The CDR3 loop spans 13 amino acids. The V gene lost 7 bases and the J gene lost 6 bases, with 12 bases spanning the gap. The CDR3 here is CASNQVRAGELFF. CDR3 coding DNA: TGTGCCAGTAACCAGGTTCGGGCCGGGGAGCTGTTTTTT.

This clonotype was observed a handful of times. The V call is TRBV2, the J call TRBJ2-5, with TRBD2 identical over 12 bases. Germline V gene lookup returns CDR1 SNHLY and CDR2 FYNNEI. V was pared by 11 bases and J by 1 base, with 5 bases of the junction left unmatched. CDR3 size: 14 residues. CDR3 amino acids: CACSSGGVQETQYF. The CDR3 DNA is TGTGCCTGCTCTAGCGGGGGGGTCCAAGAGACCCAGTACTTC.

This clonotype was seen at least ten times. The rearrangement uses TRBV7-2 and TRBJ2-5; TRBD2 matches at 8 bases. This CDR3 is built from 17 residues. With V trimmed by 3 bases and J by 4 bases, 13 bases remained unmatched. Germline CDR1 and CDR2: SGHTA and FQGNSA. The chain's CDR3 is CASSFAGNLGLGETQYF. The CDR3 DNA follows: TGTGCCAGCAGCTTCGCGGGAAACTTGGGACTAGGAGAGACCCAGTACTTC.

In its sample, this clonotype was seen a few times. The CDR3 loop reads CSGSRTSGLDTQYF. CDR3 in DNA: TGCAGCGGGTCCAGGACTAGTGGACTAGATACGCAGTATTTT. The chain uses TRBV29-1 and TRBJ2-3; 7 nucleotides agree with TRBD2. The V and J ends lost 7 bases and 5 bases, in that order; junction bases with no gene match: 12. Germline assignment: CDR1 SQVTM and CDR2 ANQGSEA. This CDR3 has 14 residues.

The V call is TRBV5-5, the J call TRBJ1-5, with D unresolved. The CDR3 consists of 18 residues. CDR1 is SGHKS, CDR2 YYEKEE, per germline (reference sequence). V lost 0 bases, J lost 2 bases, and 18 bases lay in between. The CDR3 nucleotides are TGTGCCAGCAGCTTGGGGATCAGAACTGGAGCAGGCAATCAGCCCCAGCATTTT. Its protein is CASSLGIRTGAGNQPQHF.

This clonotype was seen many times. The V gene is TRBV12-3 or TRBV12-4, the J gene TRBJ2-4, with D possibly matching TRBD1 (5 bases). CDR3 length: 12 amino acids. V dropped 1 base and J dropped 7 bases, with 5 bases sitting between them. The CDR3 DNA sequence: TGTGCCAGCAGTTTAGAGGGGAACATTCAGTACTTC. This gives the protein CASSLEGNIQYF.

This chain connects TRBV28 to TRBJ1-5; D is undetermined. Trimming stripped 3 bases from V and 4 bases from J, with 7 bases between. CDR1 is MDHEN and CDR2 is SYDVKM in the germline V gene. The CDR3 length is 13 residues. This CDR3 reads CASSFLGNQPQHF. Written as DNA, the CDR3 is TGTGCCAGCAGTTTTCTAGGGAATCAGCCCCAGCATTTT.

This clonotype was seen ten or more times. V is TRBV7-6 and J is TRBJ2-7, with 7 bases aligning to TRBD1. CDR3 size: 14 residues. Germline CDR1 reads SGHVS; CDR2 reads FNYEAQ. The V and J ends lost 4 bases and 3 bases, in that order; junction bases with no gene match: 6. CDR3: CASSYSGTDYEQYF. The CDR3 DNA sequence: TGTGCCAGCAGCTACTCCGGGACAGACTACGAGCAGTACTTC.